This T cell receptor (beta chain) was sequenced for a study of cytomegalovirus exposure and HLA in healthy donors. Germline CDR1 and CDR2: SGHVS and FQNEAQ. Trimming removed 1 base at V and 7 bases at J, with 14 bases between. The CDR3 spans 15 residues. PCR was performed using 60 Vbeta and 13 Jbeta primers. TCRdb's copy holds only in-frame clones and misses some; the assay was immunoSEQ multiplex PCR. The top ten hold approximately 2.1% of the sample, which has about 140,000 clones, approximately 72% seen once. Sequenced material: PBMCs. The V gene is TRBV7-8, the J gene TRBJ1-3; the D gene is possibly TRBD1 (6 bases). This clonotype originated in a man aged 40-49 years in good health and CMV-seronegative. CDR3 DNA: TGTGCCAGCAGCTTAGGGGGGCCGTCTAGGAACACCATATATTTT. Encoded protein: CASSLGGPSRNTIYF.